The clone carrying this TCR beta chain was observed a handful of times. The antigen remains undetermined. The data were taken from a study of post-analysis software for immune sequencing data. Overall study context: Clinical courses comprised relapsing-remitting, secondary progressive and progressive-relapsing multiple sclerosis. Findings and caveats of the study: People with multiple sclerosis had a significantly lower normalized Chao1 diversity than controls did. Same-batch preparations were strongly co-clustered by F measure.

Unique molecular identifiers had been added to the TCR beta cDNA libraries. MiXCR, run by TCRdb on the PCR reads, gives a single entry per CDR3 protein. The repertoire has around 710,000 distinct CDR3 sequences, about half of them found once; the top ten carry roughly 4.5%. The sequence came from a girl between 5 and 17 years old with multiple sclerosis. Sequencing was performed on blood.

CDR3 in DNA: TGTGCCAGCAGACTCCAAGGGGACAGAGCTAACTATGGCTACACCTTC. Translation: CASRLQGDRANYGYTF. The gene calls are TRBV6-1 and TRBJ1-2, with TRBD1 identical over 7 bases. Germline values: CDR1 MNHNS, CDR2 SASEGT. This CDR3 comprises 16 residues. Trimming at V came to 6 bases and at J to 0 bases, leaving 10 bases not matched to a gene.